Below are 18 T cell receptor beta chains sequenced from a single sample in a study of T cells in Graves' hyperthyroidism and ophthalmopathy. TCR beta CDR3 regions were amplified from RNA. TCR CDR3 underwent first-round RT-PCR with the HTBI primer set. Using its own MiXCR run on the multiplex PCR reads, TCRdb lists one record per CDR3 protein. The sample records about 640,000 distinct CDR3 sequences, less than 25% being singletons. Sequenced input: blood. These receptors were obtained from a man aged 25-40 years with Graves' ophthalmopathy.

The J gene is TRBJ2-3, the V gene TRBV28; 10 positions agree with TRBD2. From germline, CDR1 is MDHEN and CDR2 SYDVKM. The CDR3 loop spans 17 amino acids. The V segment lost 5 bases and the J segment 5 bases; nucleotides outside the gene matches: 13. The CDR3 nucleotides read TGTGCCAGCAGTCCCGGAGGGCTAGCGGGAGACGTAGATACGCAGTATTTT. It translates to CASSPGGLAGDVDTQYF. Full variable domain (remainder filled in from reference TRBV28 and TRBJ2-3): DVKVTQSSRYLVKRTGEKVFLECVQDMDHENMFWYRQDPGLGLRLIYFSYDVKMKEKGDIPEGYSVSREKKERFSLILESASTNQTSMYLCASSPGGLAGDVDTQYFGPGTRLTVL.

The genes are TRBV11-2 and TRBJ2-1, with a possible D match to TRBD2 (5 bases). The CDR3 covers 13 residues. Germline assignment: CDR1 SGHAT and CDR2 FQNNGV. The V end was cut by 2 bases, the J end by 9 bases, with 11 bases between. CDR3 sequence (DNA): TGTGCCAGCAGCTTATCAGCGGCGGGTGAGCAGTTCTTC. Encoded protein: CASSLSAAGEQFF.

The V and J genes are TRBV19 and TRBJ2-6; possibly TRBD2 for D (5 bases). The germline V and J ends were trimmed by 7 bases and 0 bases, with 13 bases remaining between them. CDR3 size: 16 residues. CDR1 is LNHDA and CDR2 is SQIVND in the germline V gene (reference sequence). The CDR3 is CASIPGGASGANVLTF. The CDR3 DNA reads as TGTGCCAGTATCCCAGGAGGAGCCTCTGGGGCCAACGTCCTGACTTTC. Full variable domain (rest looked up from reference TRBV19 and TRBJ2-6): DGGITQSPKYLFRKEGQNVTLSCEQNLNHDAMYWYRQDPGQGLRLIYYSQIVNDFQKGDIAEGYSVSREKKESFPLTVTSAQKNPTAFYLCASIPGGASGANVLTFGAGSRLTVL.

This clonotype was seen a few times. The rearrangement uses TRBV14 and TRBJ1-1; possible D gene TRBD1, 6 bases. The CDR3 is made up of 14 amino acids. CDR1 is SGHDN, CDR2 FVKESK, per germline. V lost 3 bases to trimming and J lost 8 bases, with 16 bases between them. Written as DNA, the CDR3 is TGTGCCAGCAGCCACGCTGCACAGGGTCCAGAAGCTTTCTTT. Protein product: CASSHAAQGPEAFF.

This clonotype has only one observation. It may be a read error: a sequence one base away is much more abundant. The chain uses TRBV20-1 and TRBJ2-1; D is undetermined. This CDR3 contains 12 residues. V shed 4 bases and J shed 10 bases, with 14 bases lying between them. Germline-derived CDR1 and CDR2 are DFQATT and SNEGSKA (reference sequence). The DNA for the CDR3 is TGCAGTGCTAAGAGCCGTGGGGAAGAGCAGTTCTTC. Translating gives CSAKSRGEEQFF.

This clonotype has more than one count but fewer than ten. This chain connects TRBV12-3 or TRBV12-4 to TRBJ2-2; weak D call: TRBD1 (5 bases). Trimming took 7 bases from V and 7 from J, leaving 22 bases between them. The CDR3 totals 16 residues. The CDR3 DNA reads TGTGCCAGCATCCAAGATCAGGGTGTAAAGAGCGGGGAGCTGTTTTTT. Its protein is CASIQDQGVKSGELFF.

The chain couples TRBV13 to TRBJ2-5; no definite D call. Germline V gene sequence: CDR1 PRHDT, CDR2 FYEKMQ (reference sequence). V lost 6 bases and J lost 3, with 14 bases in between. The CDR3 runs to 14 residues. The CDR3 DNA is TGTGCCAGCAGTTCCCTGAGAGGAGAAGAGACCCAGTACTTC. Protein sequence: CASSSLRGEETQYF.

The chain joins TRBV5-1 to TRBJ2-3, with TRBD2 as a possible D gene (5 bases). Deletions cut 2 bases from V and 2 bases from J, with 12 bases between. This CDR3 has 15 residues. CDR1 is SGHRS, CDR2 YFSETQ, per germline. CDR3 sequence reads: CASSLRPGNTDTQYF. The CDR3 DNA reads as TGCGCCAGCAGCTTACGGCCGGGAAACACAGATACGCAGTATTTT.

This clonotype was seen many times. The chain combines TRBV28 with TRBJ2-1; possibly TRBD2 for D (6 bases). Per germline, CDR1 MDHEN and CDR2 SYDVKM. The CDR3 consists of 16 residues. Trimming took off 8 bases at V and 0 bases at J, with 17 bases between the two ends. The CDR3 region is CASLPSRGLSYNEQFF. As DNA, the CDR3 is TGTGCCAGCCTTCCTTCGCGGGGCCTCTCCTACAATGAGCAGTTCTTC.

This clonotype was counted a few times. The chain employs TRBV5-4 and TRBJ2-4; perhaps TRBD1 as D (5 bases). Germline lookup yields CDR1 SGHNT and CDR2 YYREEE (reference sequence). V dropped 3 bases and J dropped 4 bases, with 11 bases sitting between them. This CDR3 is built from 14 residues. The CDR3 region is CASSSPDTKNIQYF. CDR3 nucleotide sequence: TGTGCCAGCAGCTCCCCGGACACGAAAAACATTCAGTACTTC. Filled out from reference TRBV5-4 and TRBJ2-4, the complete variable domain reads ETGVTQSPTHLIKTRGQQVTLRCSSQSGHNTVSWYQQALGQGPQFIFQYYREEENGRGNFPPRFSGLQFPNYSSELNVNALELDDSALYLCASSSPDTKNIQYFGAGTRLSVL.

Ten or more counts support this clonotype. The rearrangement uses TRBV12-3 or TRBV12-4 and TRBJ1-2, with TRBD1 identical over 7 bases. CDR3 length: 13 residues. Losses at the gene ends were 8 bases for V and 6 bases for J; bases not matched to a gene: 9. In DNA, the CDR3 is TGTGCCAGCTCGTTACAGGGGAACAATGGCTACACCTTC. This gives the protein CASSLQGNNGYTF.

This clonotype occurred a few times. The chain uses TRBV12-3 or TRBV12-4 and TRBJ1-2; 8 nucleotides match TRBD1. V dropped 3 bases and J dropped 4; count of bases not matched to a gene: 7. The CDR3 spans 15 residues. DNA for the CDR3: TGTGCCAGCAGTTTTGCGGGCAGGGGGCTCTATGGCTACACCTTC. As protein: CASSFAGRGLYGYTF.

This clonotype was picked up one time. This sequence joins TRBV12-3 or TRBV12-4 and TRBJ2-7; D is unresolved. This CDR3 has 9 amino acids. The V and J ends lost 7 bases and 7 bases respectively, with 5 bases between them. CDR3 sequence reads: CASIQEQYF. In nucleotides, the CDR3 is TGTGCCAGCATTCAAGAGCAGTACTTC.

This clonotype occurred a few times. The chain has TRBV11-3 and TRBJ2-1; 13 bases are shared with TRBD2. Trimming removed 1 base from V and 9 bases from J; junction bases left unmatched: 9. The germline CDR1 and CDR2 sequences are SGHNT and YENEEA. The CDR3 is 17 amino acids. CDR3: CASSLGGLAGDSGEQFF. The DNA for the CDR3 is TGTGCCAGCAGCTTAGGCGGACTAGCGGGAGATAGTGGTGAGCAGTTCTTC.

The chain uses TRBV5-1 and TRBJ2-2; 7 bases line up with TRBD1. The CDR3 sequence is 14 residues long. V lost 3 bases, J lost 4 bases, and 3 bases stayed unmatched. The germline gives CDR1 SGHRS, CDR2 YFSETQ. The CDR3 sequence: CASSSRQGTGELFF. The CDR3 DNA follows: TGCGCCAGCAGCTCCAGACAGGGCACCGGGGAGCTGTTTTTT.

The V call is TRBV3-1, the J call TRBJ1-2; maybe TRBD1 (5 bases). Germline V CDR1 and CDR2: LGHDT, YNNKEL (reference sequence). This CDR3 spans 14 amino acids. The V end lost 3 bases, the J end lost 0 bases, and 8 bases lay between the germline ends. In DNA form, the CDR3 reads TGTGCCAGCAGCCAGGCCAGGGCTAACTATGGCTACACCTTC. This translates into CASSQARANYGYTF.

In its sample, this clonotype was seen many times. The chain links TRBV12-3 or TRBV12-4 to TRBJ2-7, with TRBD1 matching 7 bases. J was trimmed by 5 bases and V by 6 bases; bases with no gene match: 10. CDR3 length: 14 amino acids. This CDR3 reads CASSVTGPSHEQYF. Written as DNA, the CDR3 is TGTGCCAGCAGCGTGACAGGGCCTAGTCACGAGCAGTACTTC.

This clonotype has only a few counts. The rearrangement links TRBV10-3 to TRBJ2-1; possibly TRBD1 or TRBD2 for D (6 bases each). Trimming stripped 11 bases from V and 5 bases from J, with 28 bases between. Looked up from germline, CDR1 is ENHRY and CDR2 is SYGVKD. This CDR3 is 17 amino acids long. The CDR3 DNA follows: TGTGCCTCCTCCCTAGGGGCGGTAATAGGGGGGAACAATGAGCAGTTCTTC. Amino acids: CASSLGAVIGGNNEQFF.